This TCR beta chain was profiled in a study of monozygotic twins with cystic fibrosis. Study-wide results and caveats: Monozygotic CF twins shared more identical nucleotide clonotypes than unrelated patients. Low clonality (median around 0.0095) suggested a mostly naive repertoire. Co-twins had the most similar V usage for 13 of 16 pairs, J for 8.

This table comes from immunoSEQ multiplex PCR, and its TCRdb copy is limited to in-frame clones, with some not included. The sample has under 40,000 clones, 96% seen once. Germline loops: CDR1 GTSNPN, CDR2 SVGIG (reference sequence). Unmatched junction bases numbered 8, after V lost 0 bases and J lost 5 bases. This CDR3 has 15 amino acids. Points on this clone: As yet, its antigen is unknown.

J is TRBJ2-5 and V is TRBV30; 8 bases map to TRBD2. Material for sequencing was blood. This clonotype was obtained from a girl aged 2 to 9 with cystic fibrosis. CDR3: CAWSVKREYSETQYF. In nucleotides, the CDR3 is TGTGCCTGGAGTGTAAAGCGGGAGTACTCGGAGACCCAGTACTTC.